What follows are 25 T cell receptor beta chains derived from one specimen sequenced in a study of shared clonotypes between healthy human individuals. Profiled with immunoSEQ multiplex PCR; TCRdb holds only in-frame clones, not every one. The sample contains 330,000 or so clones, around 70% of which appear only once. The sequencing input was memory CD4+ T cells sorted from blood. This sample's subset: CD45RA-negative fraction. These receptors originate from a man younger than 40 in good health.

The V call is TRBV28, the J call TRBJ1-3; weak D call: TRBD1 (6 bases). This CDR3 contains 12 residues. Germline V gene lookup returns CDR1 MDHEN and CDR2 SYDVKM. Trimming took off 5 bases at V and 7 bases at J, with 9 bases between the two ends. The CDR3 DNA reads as TGTGCCAGCAGTGACGACAGGAACACCATATATTTT. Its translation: CASSDDRNTIYF.

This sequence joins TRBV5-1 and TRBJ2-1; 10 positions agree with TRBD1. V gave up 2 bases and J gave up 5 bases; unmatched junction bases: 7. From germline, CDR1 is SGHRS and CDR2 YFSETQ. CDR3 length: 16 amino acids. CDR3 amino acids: CASSFSGTGDNNEQFF. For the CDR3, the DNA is TGCGCCAGCAGCTTTTCCGGGACAGGGGACAACAATGAGCAGTTCTTC.

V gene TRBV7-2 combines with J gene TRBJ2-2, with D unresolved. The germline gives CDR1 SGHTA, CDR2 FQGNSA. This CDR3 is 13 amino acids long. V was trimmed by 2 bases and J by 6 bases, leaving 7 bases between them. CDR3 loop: CASSLNPAGELFF. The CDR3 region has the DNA TGTGCCAGCAGCTTAAACCCGGCCGGGGAGCTGTTTTTT.

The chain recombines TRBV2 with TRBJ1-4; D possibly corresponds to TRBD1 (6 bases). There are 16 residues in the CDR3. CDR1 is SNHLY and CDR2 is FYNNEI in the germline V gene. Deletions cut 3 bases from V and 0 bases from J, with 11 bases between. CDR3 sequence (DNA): TGTGCCAGCAGTGATTGGGGGGGCGCAACTAATGAAAAACTGTTTTTT. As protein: CASSDWGGATNEKLFF.

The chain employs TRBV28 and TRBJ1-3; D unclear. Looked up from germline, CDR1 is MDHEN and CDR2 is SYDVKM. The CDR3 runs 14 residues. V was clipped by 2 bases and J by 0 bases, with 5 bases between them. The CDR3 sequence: CASSLITSGNTIYF. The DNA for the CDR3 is TGTGCCAGCAGTTTAATTACCTCTGGAAACACCATATATTTT.

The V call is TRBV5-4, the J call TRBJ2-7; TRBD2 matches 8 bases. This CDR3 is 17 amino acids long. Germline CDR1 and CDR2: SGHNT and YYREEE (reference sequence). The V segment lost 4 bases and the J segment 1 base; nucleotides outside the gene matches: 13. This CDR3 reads CASSPGGSGSRSYEQYF. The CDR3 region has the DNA TGTGCCAGCAGCCCGGGTGGGAGCGGGAGTAGGTCCTACGAGCAGTACTTC.

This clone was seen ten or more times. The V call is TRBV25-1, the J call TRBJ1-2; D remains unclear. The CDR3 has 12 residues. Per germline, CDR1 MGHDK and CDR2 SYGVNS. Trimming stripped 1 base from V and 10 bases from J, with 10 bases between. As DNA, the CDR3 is TGTGCCAGCAGTGAATTAGAGGGTAACTACACCTTC. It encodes CASSELEGNYTF.

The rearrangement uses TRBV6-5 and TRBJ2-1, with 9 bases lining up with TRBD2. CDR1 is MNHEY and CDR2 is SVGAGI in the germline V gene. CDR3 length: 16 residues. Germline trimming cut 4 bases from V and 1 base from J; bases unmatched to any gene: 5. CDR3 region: CASSSLSGSSYNEQFF. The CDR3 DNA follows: TGTGCCAGCAGTTCACTTAGCGGGAGTTCCTACAATGAGCAGTTCTTC.

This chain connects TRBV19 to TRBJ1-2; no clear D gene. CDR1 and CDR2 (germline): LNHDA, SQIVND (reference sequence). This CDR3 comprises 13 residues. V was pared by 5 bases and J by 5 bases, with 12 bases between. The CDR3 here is CASSPTGLYGYTF. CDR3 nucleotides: TGTGCCAGTAGTCCCACGGGATTGTATGGCTACACCTTC.

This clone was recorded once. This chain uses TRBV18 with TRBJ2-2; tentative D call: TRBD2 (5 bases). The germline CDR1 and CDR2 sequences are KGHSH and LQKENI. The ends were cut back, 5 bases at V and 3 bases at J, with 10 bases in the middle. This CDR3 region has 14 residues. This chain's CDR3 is CASSDTGYTGELFF. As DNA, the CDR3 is TGTGCCAGCTCAGATACGGGGTACACCGGGGAGCTGTTTTTT.

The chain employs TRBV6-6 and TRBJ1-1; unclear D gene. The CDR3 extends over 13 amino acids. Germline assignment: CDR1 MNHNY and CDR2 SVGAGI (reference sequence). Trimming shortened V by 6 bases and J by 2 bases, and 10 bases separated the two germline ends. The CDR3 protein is CASSPPKNTEAFF. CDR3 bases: TGTGCCAGCAGCCCCCCAAAAAACACTGAAGCTTTCTTT.

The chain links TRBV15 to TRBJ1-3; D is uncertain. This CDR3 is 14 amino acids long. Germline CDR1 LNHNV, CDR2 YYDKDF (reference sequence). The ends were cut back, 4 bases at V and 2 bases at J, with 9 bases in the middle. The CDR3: CATSNEEPGNTIYF. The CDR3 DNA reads TGTGCCACCAGCAATGAGGAGCCTGGAAACACCATATATTTT.

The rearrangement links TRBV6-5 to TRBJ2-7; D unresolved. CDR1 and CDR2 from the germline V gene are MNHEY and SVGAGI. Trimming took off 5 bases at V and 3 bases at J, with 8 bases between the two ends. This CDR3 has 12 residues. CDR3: CASSTGRYEQYF. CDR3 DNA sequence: TGTGCCAGCAGTACCGGACGCTACGAGCAGTACTTC.

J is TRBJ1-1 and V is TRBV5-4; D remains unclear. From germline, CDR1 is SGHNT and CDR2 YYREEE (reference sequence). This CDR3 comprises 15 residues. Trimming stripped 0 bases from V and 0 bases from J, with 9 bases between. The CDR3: CASSLESTLNTEAFF. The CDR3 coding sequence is TGTGCCAGCAGCTTGGAGAGCACCCTGAACACTGAAGCTTTCTTT.

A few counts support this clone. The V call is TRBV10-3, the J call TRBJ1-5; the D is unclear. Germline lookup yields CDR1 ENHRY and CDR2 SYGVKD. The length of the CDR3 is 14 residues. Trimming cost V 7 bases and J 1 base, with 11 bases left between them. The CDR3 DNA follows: TGTGCCATCAACGATATGGGGAGCAATCAGCCCCAGCATTTT. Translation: CAINDMGSNQPQHF.

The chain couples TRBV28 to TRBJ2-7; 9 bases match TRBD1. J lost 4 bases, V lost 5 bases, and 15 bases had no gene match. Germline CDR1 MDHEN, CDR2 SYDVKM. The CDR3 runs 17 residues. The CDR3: CASSASSGQGFGYEQYF. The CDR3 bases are TGTGCCAGCAGTGCCTCCTCCGGACAGGGGTTCGGATACGAGCAGTACTTC.

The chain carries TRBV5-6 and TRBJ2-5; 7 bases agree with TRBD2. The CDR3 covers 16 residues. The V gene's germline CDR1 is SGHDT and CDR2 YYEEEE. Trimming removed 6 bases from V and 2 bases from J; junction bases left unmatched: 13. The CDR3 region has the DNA TGTGCCAGCAATCGCGTTTGGGTGGGAGGGCAAGAGACCCAGTACTTC. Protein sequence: CASNRVWVGGQETQYF.

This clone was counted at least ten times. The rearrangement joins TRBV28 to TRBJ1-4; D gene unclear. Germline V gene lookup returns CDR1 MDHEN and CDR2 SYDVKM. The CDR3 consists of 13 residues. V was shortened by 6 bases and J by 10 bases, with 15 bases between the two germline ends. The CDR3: CASSHSPGGKLFF. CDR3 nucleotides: TGTGCCAGCAGCCACTCCCCCGGCGGAAAACTGTTTTTT.

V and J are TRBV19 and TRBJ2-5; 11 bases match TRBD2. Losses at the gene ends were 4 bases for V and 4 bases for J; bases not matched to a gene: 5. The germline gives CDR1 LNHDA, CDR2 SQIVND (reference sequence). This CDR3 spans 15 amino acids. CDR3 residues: CASSTTLAGGETQYF. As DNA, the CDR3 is TGTGCCAGTAGTACAACCCTAGCGGGAGGAGAGACCCAGTACTTC.

The CDR3 spells CASRAGTNTDTQYF. The CDR3 DNA reads TGTGCCAGCAGGGCCGGGACAAACACAGATACGCAGTATTTT. The V gene is TRBV2, the J gene TRBJ2-3, with a tentative D call TRBD1 (6 bases). Germline CDR1 is SNHLY and CDR2 is FYNNEI. The CDR3 consists of 14 residues. The V end lost 6 bases, the J end lost 2 bases, and 12 bases lay between the germline ends.

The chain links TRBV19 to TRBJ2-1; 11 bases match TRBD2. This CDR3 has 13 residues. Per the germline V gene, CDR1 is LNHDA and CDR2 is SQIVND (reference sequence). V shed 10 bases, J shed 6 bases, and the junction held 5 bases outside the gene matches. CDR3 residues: CAIGTSGFNEQFF. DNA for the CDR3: TGTGCCATTGGGACTAGCGGCTTCAATGAGCAGTTCTTC.

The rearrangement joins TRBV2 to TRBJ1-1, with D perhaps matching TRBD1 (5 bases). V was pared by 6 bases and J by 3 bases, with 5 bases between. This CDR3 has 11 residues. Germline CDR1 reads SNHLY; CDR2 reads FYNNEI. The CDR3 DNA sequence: TGTGCCAGCAGGGGGGACACTGAAGCTTTCTTT. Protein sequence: CASRGDTEAFF.

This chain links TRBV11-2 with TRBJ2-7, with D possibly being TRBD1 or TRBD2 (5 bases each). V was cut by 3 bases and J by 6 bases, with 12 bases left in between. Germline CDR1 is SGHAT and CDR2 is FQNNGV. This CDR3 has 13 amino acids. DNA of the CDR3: TGTGCCAGCAGCTTTCAAGGGACGGTCGAGCAGTACTTC. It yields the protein CASSFQGTVEQYF.

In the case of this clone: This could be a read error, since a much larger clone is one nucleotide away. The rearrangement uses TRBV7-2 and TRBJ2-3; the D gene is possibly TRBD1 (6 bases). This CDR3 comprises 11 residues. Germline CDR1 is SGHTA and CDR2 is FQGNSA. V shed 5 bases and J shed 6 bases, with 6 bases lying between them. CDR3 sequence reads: CASSQGDTQYF. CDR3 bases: TGTGCCAGCAGCCAGGGGGATACGCAGTATTTT.

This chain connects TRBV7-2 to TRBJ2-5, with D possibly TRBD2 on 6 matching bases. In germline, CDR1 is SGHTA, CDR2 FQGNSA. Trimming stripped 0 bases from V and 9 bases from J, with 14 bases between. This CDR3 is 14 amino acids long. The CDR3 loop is CASSLAGTPEAQYF. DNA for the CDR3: TGTGCCAGCAGCTTAGCCGGGACTCCCGAGGCCCAGTACTTC.